This T cell receptor beta chain was sequenced for a study of shared clonotypes between healthy human individuals. Regarding the study as a whole: Lower generation probabilities were found for non-shared clonotypes than for those shared by all four donors.

On this clone itself: Its antigen remains unknown.

Sequencing was at deep level. Repertoires were generated with immunoSEQ multiplex PCR, while TCRdb's copy carries only in-frame clones and drops some. Found here are fewer than 850,000 clones, roughly 78% of them singletons; the top ten hold about 2%. The sample was memory CD4+ T cells sorted from blood. Sample subset: CD45RA-negative fraction. This receptor was obtained from a woman aged 25 to 45 in good health.

DNA of the CDR3: TGTGCCAGCTCACCACAACTAGCGGGAGGGCCGAACGAGCAGTACTTC. Its translation is CASSPQLAGGPNEQYF. The chain recombines TRBV18 with TRBJ2-7; TRBD2 agrees at 13 bases. The germline gives CDR1 KGHSH, CDR2 LQKENI. This CDR3 region has 16 residues. Trimming at V came to 1 base and at J to 5 bases, leaving 5 bases not matched to a gene.